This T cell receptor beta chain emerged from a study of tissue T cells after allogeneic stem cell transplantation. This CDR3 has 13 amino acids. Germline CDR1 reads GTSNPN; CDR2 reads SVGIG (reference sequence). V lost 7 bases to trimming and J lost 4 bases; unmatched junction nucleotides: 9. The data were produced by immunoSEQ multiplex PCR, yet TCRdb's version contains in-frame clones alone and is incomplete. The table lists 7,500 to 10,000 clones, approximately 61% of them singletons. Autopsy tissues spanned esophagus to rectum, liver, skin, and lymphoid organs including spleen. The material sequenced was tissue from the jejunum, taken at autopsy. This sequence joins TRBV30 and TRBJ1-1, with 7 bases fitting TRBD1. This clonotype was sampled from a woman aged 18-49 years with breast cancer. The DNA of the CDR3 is TGTGCCTTAAACAGGGGAAGGATCACTGAAGCTTTCTTT. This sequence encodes CALNRGRITEAFF.